This T cell receptor (beta chain) was obtained from a study of blood T cell repertoires in COVID-19. Authors' data handling: Estimated nucleated cell counts came from reference gene primer amplification. Generated by immunoSEQ multiplex PCR, the TCRdb table keeps only in-frame clones and is missing some. Clone size and the V and J calls come from that table; the DNA yielded D and trimming. The sample carries over 150,000 clones, roughly 80% recorded once. In its sample, this clone was seen once. The CDR3 is 11 residues long. V lost 7 bases and J lost 8; bases outside the gene matches: 3. The rearrangement joins TRBV12-3 or TRBV12-4 to TRBJ1-2, with TRBD1 matching 8 bases. The TCR originated in a man in his fifties or sixties who had recovered from COVID-19. The source material was PBMCs or T cells enriched from blood (not recorded which). The CDR3 is CASKQGEGYTF. The CDR3 region has the DNA TGTGCCAGCAAACAGGGGGAGGGCTACACCTTC.